This paragraph reports one T cell receptor beta chain. The data are from a study of siplizumab effects on memory and regulatory T cells. The protocol was immunoSEQ multiplex PCR, while the TCRdb copy is restricted to in-frame clones and leaves out a portion. In the table there are tens of thousands of clones, approximately 96% of which are singletons. The TCR originated in a human donor in good health. Source material: naive CD8+ T cells sorted from blood.

In DNA, the CDR3 is TGTGCCAGCAGTCCCGCGGAGGGGGGGGAGCAGTACTTC. Residues: CASSPAEGGEQYF. The chain employs TRBV11-3 and TRBJ2-7; D may be TRBD2 (7 bases). The V and J ends lost 6 bases and 7 bases respectively, with 16 bases between them. Germline V gene lookup returns CDR1 SGHNT and CDR2 YENEEA. The CDR3 is 13 amino acids. Full variable domain (missing parts from reference TRBV11-3 and TRBJ2-7): EAGVVQSPRYKIIEKKQPVAFWCNPISGHNTLYWYLQNLGQGPELLIRYENEEAVDDSQLPKDRFSAERLKGVDSTLKIQPAELGDSAVYLCASSPAEGGEQYFGPGTRLTVT.